This TCR beta chain was retrieved from a study of shared clonotypes between healthy human individuals. Study-level information: Serving as donors were two women and three men, whose ages spanned 18 to 49. Study observations and caveats: The study found lower generation probabilities in non-shared clonotypes than in those shared by all four donors.

For this clone: The antigen remains undetermined.

Deep-level settings were used for running the assay. Study processing details: ImmunoSEQ yielded junction-only sequences lacking quality scores, so filtering differed. The repertoire was sequenced with immunoSEQ multiplex PCR; TCRdb's copy has only in-frame clones and lacks some. V and J calls and clone size come straight from that table; D and trimming were deduced from the DNA. The top ten hold 0.9% to 1.3% of the sample, which has about 2 million clones, about 94% seen once. Looked up from germline, CDR1 is SEHNR and CDR2 is FQNEAQ (reference sequence). Trimming stripped 1 base from V and 0 bases from J, with 10 bases between. CDR3 size: 15 residues. Naive CD8 cells were CD45RO-negative, positively selected for CCR7, excluding terminally differentiated effector memory CD45RA+ cells.

V usage is TRBV7-9 and J usage is TRBJ2-7; D possibly corresponds to TRBD2 (5 bases). Sequenced sample: naive CD8+ T cells sorted from blood. The TCR originated in a young man in good health. CDR3 protein: CASSLVAGGSYEQYF. CDR3 bases: TGTGCCAGCAGCTTAGTGGCAGGAGGCTCCTACGAGCAGTACTTC.